A selection of T cell receptor beta chains follows, all from one sample in a study of OX40 agonist ivuxolimab in advanced cancers. TCRdb's copy holds only in-frame clones and misses some; the assay was immunoSEQ multiplex PCR. The sample has 45,000 to 75,000 clones, about four fifths seen once. The source was CD4+ or CD8+ T cells sorted from blood, collected in a trial of the OX40 agonist ivuxolimab. These receptors were taken from an adult with an advanced solid tumor such as melanoma, head and neck, liver or kidney cancer. The CDR3 runs from the conserved cysteine through the conserved F or W. The order of the fields is J gene, V gene, D gene, clone size, CDR3 DNA, CDR3 protein. D genes are given only for firm matches. Clone size is shown for a subset of rows, as once, few, many or a class of expanded clone.

j_gene: TRBJ2-7; v_gene: TRBV19; d_gene: TRBD1; abundance: -; CDR3nt: TGTGCCAGTAGTTCCCAGGGACAGGGGCCCTACGAGCAGTACTTC; CDR3aa: CASSSQGQGPYEQYF
j_gene: TRBJ1-2; v_gene: TRBV11-2; d_gene: -; abundance: -; CDR3nt: TGTGCCAGCAGCTTAGTTAGAGGCTACACCTTC; CDR3aa: CASSLVRGYTF
j_gene: TRBJ2-1; v_gene: TRBV5-1; d_gene: TRBD2; abundance: -; CDR3nt: TGCGCCAGCAGCCCATACACCGGGACTAGCGGCGAGCAGTTCTTC; CDR3aa: CASSPYTGTSGEQFF
j_gene: TRBJ2-1; v_gene: TRBV5-3; d_gene: -; abundance: -; CDR3nt: TGTGCCAGAAGCACGGACAAAGGCGATGAGCAGTTCTTC; CDR3aa: CARSTDKGDEQFF
j_gene: TRBJ1-5; v_gene: TRBV7-8; d_gene: -; abundance: few; CDR3nt: TGTGCCAGCAGCTTAGCGAGGGCTAAGCCCCAGCATTTT; CDR3aa: CASSLARAKPQHF
j_gene: TRBJ2-7; v_gene: TRBV15; d_gene: TRBD2; abundance: -; CDR3nt: TGTGCCACCAGCGGGAGCGGGGGCCCCTACGAGCAGTACTTC; CDR3aa: CATSGSGGPYEQYF
j_gene: TRBJ2-7; v_gene: TRBV7-2; d_gene: TRBD1; abundance: -; CDR3nt: TGTGCCAGCAGACCGGGACAGGGGGCTCTCGAGCAGTACTTC; CDR3aa: CASRPGQGALEQYF
j_gene: TRBJ1-6; v_gene: TRBV7-2; d_gene: -; abundance: -; CDR3nt: TGTGCCAGCAGCTTAGTTGGTTCACCCCTCCACTTT; CDR3aa: CASSLVGSPLHF
j_gene: TRBJ2-3; v_gene: TRBV15; d_gene: -; abundance: -; CDR3nt: TGTGCCACCAGCAGAACAATAAAGGATACGCAGTATTTT; CDR3aa: CATSRTIKDTQYF
j_gene: TRBJ1-1; v_gene: TRBV5-1; d_gene: TRBD1; abundance: -; CDR3nt: TGCGCCAGCAGCTCCGGACAGGGCCGTGAAGCTTTCTTT; CDR3aa: CASSSGQGREAFF
j_gene: TRBJ1-2; v_gene: TRBV10-3; d_gene: -; abundance: medium-sized; CDR3nt: TGTGCCATCAGTGACTGGGGTGGCTATGGCTACACCTTC; CDR3aa: CAISDWGGYGYTF
j_gene: TRBJ2-1; v_gene: TRBV5-1; d_gene: -; abundance: -; CDR3nt: TGCGCCAGCAGCTCCGTCCAGGGTAGAAGAAATGAGCAGTTCTTC; CDR3aa: CASSSVQGRRNEQFF
j_gene: TRBJ2-1; v_gene: TRBV5-4; d_gene: TRBD1; abundance: -; CDR3nt: TGTGCCAGCAGCGCGGACAGGGGGACCTACAATGAGCAGTTCTTC; CDR3aa: CASSADRGTYNEQFF
j_gene: TRBJ2-3; v_gene: TRBV11-3; d_gene: TRBD1; abundance: once; CDR3nt: TGTGCCAGCAGCTTACGCGCCACGAGACAGGGGTACACAGATACGCAGTATTTT; CDR3aa: CASSLRATRQGYTDTQYF
j_gene: TRBJ1-3; v_gene: TRBV29-1; d_gene: -; abundance: -; CDR3nt: TGCAGCGTTGAAATGGACTCTGGAAACACCATATATTTT; CDR3aa: CSVEMDSGNTIYF
j_gene: TRBJ1-1; v_gene: TRBV11-2; d_gene: -; abundance: few; CDR3nt: TGTGCCAGCAGCTTTCGGCAGAACACTGAAGCTTTCTTT; CDR3aa: CASSFRQNTEAFF
j_gene: TRBJ2-3; v_gene: TRBV7-3; d_gene: TRBD2; abundance: -; CDR3nt: TGTGCCAGCAGCTTAATGGGGGGGAGAACAGATACGCAGTATTTT; CDR3aa: CASSLMGGRTDTQYF
j_gene: TRBJ1-5; v_gene: TRBV25-1; d_gene: TRBD1; abundance: -; CDR3nt: TGTGCCAGCAGTGGACGGACAGGGAGTGATCAGCCCCAGCATTTT; CDR3aa: CASSGRTGSDQPQHF
j_gene: TRBJ2-2; v_gene: TRBV27; d_gene: -; abundance: -; CDR3nt: TGTGCCAGCAGCACCTCCGGGGGCTCGACCGGGGAGCTGTTTTTT; CDR3aa: CASSTSGGSTGELFF
j_gene: TRBJ2-3; v_gene: TRBV7-3; d_gene: TRBD2; abundance: -; CDR3nt: TGTGCCAGCAGCTCACTAGCGGGAAGGACAGATACGCAGTATTTT; CDR3aa: CASSSLAGRTDTQYF
j_gene: TRBJ1-2; v_gene: TRBV6-5; d_gene: -; abundance: -; CDR3nt: TGTGCCAGCAGCACCGGCCGGGCTGACTACACCTTC; CDR3aa: CASSTGRADYTF
j_gene: TRBJ2-7; v_gene: TRBV11-2; d_gene: -; abundance: few; CDR3nt: TGTGCCAGCAGCAACCCTCAAAACGAGCAGTACTTC; CDR3aa: CASSNPQNEQYF
j_gene: TRBJ1-1; v_gene: TRBV20-1; d_gene: TRBD1; abundance: -; CDR3nt: TGCAGTGCAACACGGGACAGTGAAGCTTTCTTT; CDR3aa: CSATRDSEAFF
j_gene: TRBJ1-2; v_gene: TRBV6-1; d_gene: TRBD1; abundance: -; CDR3nt: TGTGCCAGCAGTGCACCGGGACAGATATATGGCTACACCTTC; CDR3aa: CASSAPGQIYGYTF
j_gene: TRBJ1-5; v_gene: TRBV6-1; d_gene: -; abundance: -; CDR3nt: TGTGCCAGCAGTGAGGGAGGAAATCAGCCCCAGCATTTT; CDR3aa: CASSEGGNQPQHF
j_gene: TRBJ1-4; v_gene: TRBV9; d_gene: TRBD1; abundance: -; CDR3nt: TGTGCCAGCAGCGGGACCGGGACAGGGAAAGAAAAACTGTTTTTT; CDR3aa: CASSGTGTGKEKLFF
j_gene: TRBJ1-2; v_gene: TRBV4-1; d_gene: -; abundance: -; CDR3nt: TGCGCCAGCAGCCAAGAACGGGCAGGCTGGAGCTATGGCTACACCTTC; CDR3aa: CASSQERAGWSYGYTF
j_gene: TRBJ1-1; v_gene: TRBV30; d_gene: -; abundance: -; CDR3nt: TGTGCCTGGGGCAGGGCTGAAGCTTTCTTT; CDR3aa: CAWGRAEAFF
j_gene: TRBJ1-5; v_gene: TRBV6-1; d_gene: -; abundance: -; CDR3nt: TGTGCCAGCAGTGAACACGGAACGGATCAGCCCCAGCATTTT; CDR3aa: CASSEHGTDQPQHF
j_gene: TRBJ2-7; v_gene: TRBV19; d_gene: TRBD2; abundance: -; CDR3nt: TGTGCCAGTAGTATCCGTCGAGGGACTAGCCATGGCGAGCAGTACTTC; CDR3aa: CASSIRRGTSHGEQYF
j_gene: TRBJ1-5; v_gene: TRBV11-2; d_gene: TRBD1; abundance: -; CDR3nt: TGTGCCAGCAGCTTAGATAGGGGACAGGGAAACAATCAGCCCCAGCATTTT; CDR3aa: CASSLDRGQGNNQPQHF
j_gene: TRBJ2-3; v_gene: TRBV27; d_gene: -; abundance: once; CDR3nt: TGTGCCAGCAGTCCCAAGACAGACGTGAGAGACGTGGAGTATTTT; CDR3aa: CASSPKTDVRDVEYF
j_gene: TRBJ2-7; v_gene: TRBV7-8; d_gene: TRBD1; abundance: -; CDR3nt: TGTGCCAGCAGCGAAGGACAGGCGAGGGCTTACGAGCAGTACTTC; CDR3aa: CASSEGQARAYEQYF
j_gene: TRBJ1-2; v_gene: TRBV5-1; d_gene: -; abundance: -; CDR3nt: TGCGCCAGCAGCTGGTCTTCGGACAGAAATAACTATGGCTACACCTTC; CDR3aa: CASSWSSDRNNYGYTF
j_gene: TRBJ2-1; v_gene: TRBV11-2; d_gene: -; abundance: -; CDR3nt: TGTGCCAGCAGCTTCGGAGACAGGAGCTCCTACAATGAGCAGTTCTTC; CDR3aa: CASSFGDRSSYNEQFF
j_gene: TRBJ1-5; v_gene: TRBV28; d_gene: -; abundance: once; CDR3nt: TGTGCCAGCAGTTTGCCGGGGGTGGGTCAGCCCCAGCATTTT; CDR3aa: CASSLPGVGQPQHF
j_gene: TRBJ1-1; v_gene: TRBV4-3; d_gene: -; abundance: once; CDR3nt: TGCGCCAGCAGTAGTCAGATGAACACTGAAGCTTTCTTT; CDR3aa: CASSSQMNTEAFF
j_gene: TRBJ1-2; v_gene: TRBV18; d_gene: TRBD1; abundance: -; CDR3nt: TGTGCCAGCTCACCACAGCTGGGACAGGGTAACTATGGCTACACCTTC; CDR3aa: CASSPQLGQGNYGYTF
j_gene: TRBJ1-1; v_gene: TRBV6-5; d_gene: -; abundance: -; CDR3nt: TGTGCCAGCAGCGGAGGACAGAGCCCTTTCTTT; CDR3aa: CASSGGQSPFF
j_gene: TRBJ1-5; v_gene: TRBV7-2; d_gene: -; abundance: -; CDR3nt: TGTGCCAGCAGCTTAGTGCCTACGGGTTTTGATAGCAATCAGCCCCAGCATTTT; CDR3aa: CASSLVPTGFDSNQPQHF
j_gene: TRBJ1-5; v_gene: TRBV6-6; d_gene: -; abundance: -; CDR3nt: TGTGCCAGCAGTTACCCCTTGGGGCAGCCCCAGCATTTT; CDR3aa: CASSYPLGQPQHF
j_gene: TRBJ2-7; v_gene: TRBV7-2; d_gene: -; abundance: -; CDR3nt: TGTGCCAGCAGCTTAGTGGACGGGGGGCCCTACGAGCAGTACTTC; CDR3aa: CASSLVDGGPYEQYF
j_gene: TRBJ2-3; v_gene: TRBV11-2; d_gene: TRBD1; abundance: -; CDR3nt: TGTGCCAGCAGCTTAAGAGTAACAGGGGCTAGGCTTAGCACAGATACGCAGTATTTT; CDR3aa: CASSLRVTGARLSTDTQYF
j_gene: TRBJ2-2; v_gene: TRBV29-1; d_gene: -; abundance: -; CDR3nt: TGCAGCGTAGGGCAGGGAGTCGGGGAGCTGTTTTTT; CDR3aa: CSVGQGVGELFF